Shown below are 8 T cell receptor beta chains from a single sample sequenced in a study of CD8 T cells in Susac syndrome. RNA was extracted with the RNeasy kit, and a quantity of about 0.45 to 1 ug was reverse transcribed using random hexamers. TCRdb reprocessed the immunoSEQ multiplex PCR reads with MiXCR, giving one entry per CDR3 protein. The profile shows around 200,000 distinct CDR3 sequences, 85% to 95% of them singletons. The sample taken for sequencing was CD4+ T cells from PBMCs. The receptors come from a human donor in good health.

This chain links TRBV29-1 with TRBJ2-1; D is uncertain. In germline, CDR1 is SQVTM, CDR2 ANQGSEA. This CDR3 spans 12 amino acids. Trimming removed 8 bases at V and 4 bases at J, with 12 bases between. The CDR3 DNA reads as TGCAGCCCTCCCGACACTTACAATGAGCAGTTCTTC. Its protein product is CSPPDTYNEQFF.

The chain joins TRBV5-1 to TRBJ1-2, with a possible D match to TRBD1 (5 bases). V was cut by 4 bases and J by 4 bases, with 17 bases left in between. The V gene's germline CDR1 is SGHRS and CDR2 YFSETQ. CDR3 length: 15 residues. The CDR3 here is CASSTTSGGTYGYTF. CDR3 nucleotides: TGCGCCAGCAGCACCACTTCGGGGGGTACCTATGGCTACACCTTC.

Worth noting for this clonotype: An end of the junction does not agree with germline; a read error may underlie this. This rearrangement joins TRBV7-9 to TRBJ2-5, with a tentative D call TRBD2 (5 bases). The CDR3 covers 12 residues. Per the germline V gene, CDR1 is SEHNR and CDR2 is FQNEAQ (reference sequence). CDR3 DNA sequence: TGTGCCAGCAGCTTAAATGGGAGCCCCTTGGACTTC. Translated, it gives CASSLNGSPLDF.

The chain is built from TRBV29-1 and TRBJ2-1, with 8 bases lining up with TRBD2. V shed 6 bases, J shed 6 bases, and the junction held 10 bases outside the gene matches. This CDR3 contains 14 residues. Looked up from germline, CDR1 is SQVTM and CDR2 is ANQGSEA. The CDR3 region is CSVKALAALNEQFF. The CDR3 DNA reads TGCAGCGTAAAAGCACTAGCGGCACTCAATGAGCAGTTCTTC.

This sequence joins TRBV27 and TRBJ1-5; 12 bases align to TRBD1. After removal of 6 bases from V and 2 bases from J, the junction contained 17 bases not matched to a gene. The germline V gene has CDR1 MNHEY and CDR2 SMNVEV (reference sequence). This CDR3 contains 20 residues. In nucleotides, the CDR3 is TGTGCCAGCAGCCCCTTCTCGACCGGGACAGGGGGCGCGGGCAATCAGCCCCAGCATTTT. This translates into CASSPFSTGTGGAGNQPQHF.

The rearrangement uses TRBV10-3 and TRBJ2-2, with 8 bases matching TRBD1. The CDR3 sequence is 13 residues long. Germline CDR1 reads ENHRY; CDR2 reads SYGVKD. With 6 bases clipped from V and 7 bases from J, the junction kept 4 bases outside the gene matches. CDR3 bases: TGTGCCATCAGGGACAGGGATGACGGGGAGCTGTTTTTT. Its translation: CAIRDRDDGELFF.

The DNA for the CDR3 is TGCGCCAGCAGCTTTGCGGATAAATCCACAGATACGCAGTATTTT. It translates to CASSFADKSTDTQYF. The chain couples TRBV5-1 to TRBJ2-3, with unresolved D. CDR1 is SGHRS, CDR2 YFSETQ, per germline. V was pared by 2 bases and J by 2 bases, with 12 bases between. This CDR3 region has 15 residues.

The V call is TRBV24-1, the J call TRBJ1-1, with TRBD1 matching over 7 bases. Trimming at V came to 4 bases and at J to 8 bases, leaving 3 bases not matched to a gene. Germline lookup yields CDR1 KGHDR and CDR2 SFDVKD. The CDR3 has 12 residues. The CDR3 nucleotides read TGTGCCACCAGTGAGCGGACAGGCGAAGCTTTCTTT. This translates into CATSERTGEAFF.